The T cell receptor beta chain described here comes from a study of identical twins. Germline CDR1 LGHDT, CDR2 YNNKEL (reference sequence). This CDR3 is 16 amino acids long. Trimming left V 0 bases short and J 6 bases short, with 15 bases between. This clonotype was found many times. Its target is unknown. General study points: Findings depended on cross-sectional statistics rather than tracking the same donors. While abundant cord blood beta clonotypes carried fewer insertions, memory repertoires showed no such pattern. Low generation probability was overrepresented in out-of-frame alpha sequences shared by twins.

Using its own MiXCR run on the 5' RACE reads, TCRdb lists one record per CDR3 protein. The sample has 1.5 million to 2 million distinct CDR3 sequences, under 35% seen once. The sequence came from a newborn girl in good health. Material for sequencing was cord blood. V gene TRBV3-1 combines with J gene TRBJ2-1; D is unclear. CDR3 coding DNA: TGTGCCAGCAGCCAAGAAATCAGAGTCCTTGGCAATGAGCAGTTCTTC. It specifies CASSQEIRVLGNEQFF.